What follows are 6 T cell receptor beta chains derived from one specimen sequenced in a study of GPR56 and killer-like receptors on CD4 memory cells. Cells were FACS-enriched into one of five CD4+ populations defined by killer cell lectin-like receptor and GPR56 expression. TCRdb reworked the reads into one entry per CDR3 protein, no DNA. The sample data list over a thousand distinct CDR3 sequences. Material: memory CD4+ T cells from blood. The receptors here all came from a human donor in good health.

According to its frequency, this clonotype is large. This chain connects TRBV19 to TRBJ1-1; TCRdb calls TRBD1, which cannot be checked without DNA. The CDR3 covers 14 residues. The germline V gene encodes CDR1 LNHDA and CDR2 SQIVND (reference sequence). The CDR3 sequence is CASSNQGARTEAFF.

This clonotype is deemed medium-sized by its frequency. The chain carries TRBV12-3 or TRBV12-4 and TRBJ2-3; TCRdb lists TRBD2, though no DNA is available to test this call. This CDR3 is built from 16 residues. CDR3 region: CASSPPLAGGTDTQYF.

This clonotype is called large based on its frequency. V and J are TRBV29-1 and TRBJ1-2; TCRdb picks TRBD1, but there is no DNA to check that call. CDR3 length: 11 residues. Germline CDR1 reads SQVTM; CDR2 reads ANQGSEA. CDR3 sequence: CSVEVGGGYTF.

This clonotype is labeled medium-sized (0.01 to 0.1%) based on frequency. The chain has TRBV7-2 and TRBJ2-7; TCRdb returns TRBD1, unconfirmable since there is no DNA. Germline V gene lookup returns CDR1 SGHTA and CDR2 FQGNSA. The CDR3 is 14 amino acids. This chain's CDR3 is CASSWATGTYEQYF.

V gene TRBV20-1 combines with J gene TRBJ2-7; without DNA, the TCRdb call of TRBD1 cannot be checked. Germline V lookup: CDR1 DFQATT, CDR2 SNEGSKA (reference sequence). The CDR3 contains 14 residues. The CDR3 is CSAIGTGGFYEQYF.

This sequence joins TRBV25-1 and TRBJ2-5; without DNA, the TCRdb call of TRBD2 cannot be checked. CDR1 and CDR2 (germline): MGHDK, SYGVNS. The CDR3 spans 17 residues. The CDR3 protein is CASSEGTSGGAGETQYF.